Shown below are 15 T cell receptor beta chains from a single sample sequenced in a study of OX40 agonist ivuxolimab in advanced cancers. Receptor amplification or capture employed the immunoSEQ multiplex PCR assay. In its TCRdb copy, this immuneACCESS table keeps in-frame sequences only and misses some clones. Where compared with another copy, unresolved V genes explain less than half of these, and the others have no known cause. Here the sample has just under 85,000 clones; approximately 84% occur a single time. The ten largest clonotypes hold about 7% of the sample. The source material was CD4+ or CD8+ T cells sorted from blood, sampled in a trial of the OX40 agonist ivuxolimab. The receptors were gathered from an adult with an advanced solid tumor such as melanoma, head and neck, liver or kidney cancer.

The CDR3 spells CASSATGTQTRAFF. The CDR3, as DNA: TGTGCCAGCAGCGCTACCGGGACACAAACACGAGCTTTCTTT. The chain joins TRBV5-6 to TRBJ1-1, with D possibly being TRBD1 (6 bases). The V end was cut by 4 bases, the J end by 10 bases, with 20 bases between. CDR1 is SGHDT and CDR2 is YYEEEE in the germline V gene. The CDR3 is 14 residues long.

The genes are TRBV2 and TRBJ1-6; TRBD1 aligns across 9 bases. CDR1 is SNHLY and CDR2 is FYNNEI in the germline V gene. Unmatched junction bases numbered 3, after V lost 4 bases and J lost 5 bases. The length of the CDR3 is 15 residues. CDR3 nucleotide sequence: TGTGCCAGCAGTGTAACAGGGGGCAATAATTCACCCCTCCACTTT. Translation gives CASSVTGGNNSPLHF.

The rearrangement uses TRBV6-1 and TRBJ1-5; 8 positions match TRBD1. V gave up 9 bases and J gave up 6 bases; unmatched junction bases: 10. CDR1 is MNHNS, CDR2 SASEGT, per germline. CDR3 length: 14 amino acids. CDR3 in amino acids: CASHTMTGAQPQHF. The CDR3 nucleotides are TGTGCCAGTCATACGATGACAGGGGCTCAGCCCCAGCATTTT.

V and J are TRBV4-3 and TRBJ2-1; no firm D call. Germline CDR1 reads LGHNA; CDR2 reads YSLEER. Trimming removed 4 bases from V and 6 bases from J, with 10 bases in between. The CDR3 length is 13 residues. CDR3 DNA sequence: TGCGCCAGCAGCCTTTCCGGGTCCAATGAGCAGTTCTTC. This translates into CASSLSGSNEQFF.

This clone was seen more than once but under ten times. This chain connects TRBV10-1 to TRBJ1-1; D might be TRBD1 (6 bases). V lost 2 bases, J lost 5 bases, and 9 bases lay in between. Per the germline V gene, CDR1 is WNHNN and CDR2 is SYGVQD (reference sequence). The CDR3 runs 13 residues. This CDR3 is CASSEEGVTEAFF. For the CDR3, the DNA is TGCGCCAGCAGTGAGGAGGGGGTAACTGAAGCTTTCTTT.

In this sample, this clone turned up once. The chain is built from TRBV5-4 and TRBJ1-1, with no clear D. The CDR3 contains 12 residues. The germline V and J ends were trimmed by 2 bases and 1 base, with 3 bases remaining between them. The germline V gene has CDR1 SGHNT and CDR2 YYREEE (reference sequence). The CDR3 is CASSLWNTEAFF. The CDR3 region has the DNA TGTGCCAGCAGCTTATGGAACACTGAAGCTTTCTTT.

J is TRBJ1-6 and V is TRBV30; TRBD1 aligns across 7 bases. The CDR3 is 14 amino acids. CDR1 and CDR2 from the germline V gene are GTSNPN and SVGIG (reference sequence). The trim removed 1 base at V and 8 bases at J, leaving 5 bases unmatched. CDR3 nucleotide sequence: TGTGCCTGGAGTGCGGGGACAGATTATTCACCCCTCCACTTT. This gives the protein CAWSAGTDYSPLHF.

The chain combines TRBV18 with TRBJ2-7; 9 positions match TRBD2. Losses at the gene ends were 3 bases for V and 6 bases for J; bases not matched to a gene: 9. The CDR3 covers 15 residues. Germline CDR1 is KGHSH and CDR2 is LQKENI. The CDR3 here is CASSPLAGVVGEQYF. The DNA for the CDR3 is TGTGCCAGCTCACCTTTAGCGGGGGTGGTGGGCGAGCAGTACTTC.

V gene TRBV13 combines with J gene TRBJ2-1; 12 bases line up with TRBD2. The junction had 5 bases not matched to a gene; V was cut back by 10 bases and J by 4 bases. CDR3 length equals 14 residues. Germline assignment: CDR1 PRHDT and CDR2 FYEKMQ (reference sequence). CDR3 sequence (DNA): TGTGCCACCCTCGGGACTAGCGGGTACAATGAGCAGTTCTTC. Amino acids: CATLGTSGYNEQFF.

This clone has just a few counts. This rearrangement joins TRBV7-3 to TRBJ2-2; D uncertain. CDR1 is SGHTA and CDR2 is FQGTGA in the germline V gene. This CDR3 contains 13 residues. V lost 1 base to trimming and J lost 5 bases, with 5 bases between them. CDR3 sequence: CASSLRGTGELFF. CDR3 nucleotide sequence: TGTGCCAGCAGCTTAAGGGGAACCGGGGAGCTGTTTTTT.

The chain couples TRBV6-1 to TRBJ2-1; a possible D gene is TRBD2 (5 bases). With 6 bases removed from V and 1 base from J, the gap between germline ends came to 10 bases. CDR1 and CDR2 (germline): MNHNS, SASEGT. The CDR3 consists of 14 residues. The CDR3 region is CASRFSVSYNEQFF. The DNA of the CDR3 is TGTGCCAGCAGATTTAGCGTGTCCTACAATGAGCAGTTCTTC.

In its sample, this clone was seen a few times. The V and J genes are TRBV19 and TRBJ2-7, with 11 bases fitting TRBD1. From germline, CDR1 is LNHDA and CDR2 SQIVND (reference sequence). V shed 6 bases, J shed 2 bases, and the junction held 3 bases outside the gene matches. The CDR3 totals 14 residues. CDR3 in DNA: TGTGCCAGTAGATCGGGACAGGGGGCCTACGAGCAGTACTTC. Translating it yields CASRSGQGAYEQYF.

In this sample, this clone turned up once. V is TRBV5-1 and J is TRBJ2-2; D uncertain. Germline values: CDR1 SGHRS, CDR2 YFSETQ. The germline V and J ends were trimmed by 0 bases and 10 bases, with 4 bases remaining between them. The CDR3 has 11 residues. CDR3 sequence: CASSLDVELFF. The CDR3 bases are TGCGCCAGCAGCTTGGATGTGGAGCTGTTTTTT.

Worth noting for this clone: The junction differs from germline at one of its ends, possibly a read error. The gene calls are TRBV5-6 and TRBJ2-4; D remains unclear. CDR3 length equals 13 residues. CDR1 is SGHDT and CDR2 is YYEEEE in the germline V gene. CDR3 DNA sequence: TGTGCCAGCAGCTTGACCCCAATTACCAGGCCCTCTTTC. Protein: CASSLTPITRPSF.

This clone occurred a few times. The chain uses TRBV7-9 and TRBJ1-2; tentatively, D is TRBD1 (5 bases). The CDR3 extends over 13 amino acids. Germline V CDR1 and CDR2: SEHNR, FQNEAQ (reference sequence). The ends were cut back, 11 bases at V and 7 bases at J, with 20 bases in the middle. The CDR3: CAALRQGYGGYTF. CDR3 nucleotides: TGTGCCGCCCTAAGGCAGGGTTATGGTGGCTACACCTTC.